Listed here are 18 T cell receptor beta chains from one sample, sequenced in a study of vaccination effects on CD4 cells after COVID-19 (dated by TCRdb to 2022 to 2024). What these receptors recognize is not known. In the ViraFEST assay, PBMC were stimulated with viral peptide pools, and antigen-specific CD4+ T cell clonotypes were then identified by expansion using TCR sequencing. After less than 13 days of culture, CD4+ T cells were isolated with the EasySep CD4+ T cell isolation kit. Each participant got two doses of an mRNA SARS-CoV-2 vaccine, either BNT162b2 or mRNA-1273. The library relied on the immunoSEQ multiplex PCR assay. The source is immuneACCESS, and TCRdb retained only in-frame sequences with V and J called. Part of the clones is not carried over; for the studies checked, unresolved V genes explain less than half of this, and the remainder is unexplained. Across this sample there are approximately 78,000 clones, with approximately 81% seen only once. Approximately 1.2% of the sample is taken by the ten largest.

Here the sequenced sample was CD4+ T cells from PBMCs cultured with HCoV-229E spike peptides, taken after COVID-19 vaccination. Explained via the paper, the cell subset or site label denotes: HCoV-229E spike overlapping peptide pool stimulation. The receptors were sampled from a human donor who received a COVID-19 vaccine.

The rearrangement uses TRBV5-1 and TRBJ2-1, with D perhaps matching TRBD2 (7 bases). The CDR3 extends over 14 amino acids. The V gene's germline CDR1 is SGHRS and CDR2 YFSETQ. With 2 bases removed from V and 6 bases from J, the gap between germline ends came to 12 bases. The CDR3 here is CASSLQGGGNEQFF. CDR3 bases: TGCGCCAGCAGCTTACAGGGAGGGGGCAATGAGCAGTTCTTC.

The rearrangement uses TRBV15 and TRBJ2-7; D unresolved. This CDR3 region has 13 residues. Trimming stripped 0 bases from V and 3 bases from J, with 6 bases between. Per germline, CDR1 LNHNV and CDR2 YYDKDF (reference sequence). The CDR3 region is CATSRDWVYEQYV. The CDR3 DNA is TGTGCCACCAGCAGAGATTGGGTCTACGAGCAGTACGTC.

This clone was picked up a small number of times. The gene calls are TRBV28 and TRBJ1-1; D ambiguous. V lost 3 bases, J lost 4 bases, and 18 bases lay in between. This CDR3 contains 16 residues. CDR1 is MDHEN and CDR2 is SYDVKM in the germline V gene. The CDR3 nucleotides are TGTGCCAGCAGTTTGGCGAGAGGGCTAGCGCGCACTGAAGCTTTCTTT. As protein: CASSLARGLARTEAFF.

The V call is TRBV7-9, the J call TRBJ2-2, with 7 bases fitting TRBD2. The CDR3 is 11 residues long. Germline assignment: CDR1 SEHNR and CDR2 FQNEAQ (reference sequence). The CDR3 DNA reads TGTGGGACGGGGGGCACCGGGGAGCTGTTTTTT. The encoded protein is CGTGGTGELFF.

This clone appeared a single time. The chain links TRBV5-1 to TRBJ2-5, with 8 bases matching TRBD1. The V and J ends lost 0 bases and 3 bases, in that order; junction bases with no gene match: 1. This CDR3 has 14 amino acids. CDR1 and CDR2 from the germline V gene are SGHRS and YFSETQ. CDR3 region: CASSLVGQEETQYF. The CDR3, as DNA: TGCGCCAGCAGCTTGGTGGGACAGGAAGAGACCCAGTACTTC.

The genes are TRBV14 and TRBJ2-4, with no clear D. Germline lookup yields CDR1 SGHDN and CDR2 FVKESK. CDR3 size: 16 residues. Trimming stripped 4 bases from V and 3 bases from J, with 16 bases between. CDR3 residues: CASSPGVGYSKNIQYF. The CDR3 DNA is TGTGCCAGCAGCCCTGGGGTAGGGTATAGCAAAAACATTCAGTACTTC.

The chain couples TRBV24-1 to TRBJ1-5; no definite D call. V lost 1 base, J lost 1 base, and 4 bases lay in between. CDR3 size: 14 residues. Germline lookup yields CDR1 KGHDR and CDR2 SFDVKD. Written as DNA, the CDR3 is TGTGCCACCAGTGATTTTTGGAGCAATCAGCCCCAGCATTTT. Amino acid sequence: CATSDFWSNQPQHF.

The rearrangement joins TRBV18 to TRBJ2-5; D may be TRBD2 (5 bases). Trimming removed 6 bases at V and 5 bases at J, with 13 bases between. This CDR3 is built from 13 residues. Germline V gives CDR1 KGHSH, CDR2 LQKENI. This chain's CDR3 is CASSPAGRETQYF. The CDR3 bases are TGTGCCAGCTCCCCGGCGGGTCGGGAGACCCAGTACTTC.

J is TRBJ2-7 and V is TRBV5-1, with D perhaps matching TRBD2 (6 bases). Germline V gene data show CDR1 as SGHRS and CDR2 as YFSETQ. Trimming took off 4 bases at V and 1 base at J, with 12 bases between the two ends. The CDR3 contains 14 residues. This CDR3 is CASSQNSGSYEQYV. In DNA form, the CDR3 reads TGCGCCAGCAGCCAGAACAGCGGGTCCTACGAGCAGTACGTC.

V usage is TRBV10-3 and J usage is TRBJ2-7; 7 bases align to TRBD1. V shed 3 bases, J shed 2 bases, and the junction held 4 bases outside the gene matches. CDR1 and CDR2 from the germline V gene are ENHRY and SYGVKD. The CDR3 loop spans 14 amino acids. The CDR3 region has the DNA TGTGCCATCAGTGAAGGACAGGCAACCTACGAGCAGTACGTC. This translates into CAISEGQATYEQYV.

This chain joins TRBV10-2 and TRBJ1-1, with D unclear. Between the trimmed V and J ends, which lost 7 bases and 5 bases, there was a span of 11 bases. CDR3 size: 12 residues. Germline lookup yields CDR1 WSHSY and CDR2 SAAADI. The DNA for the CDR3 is TGCGCCAGCAACACCGGGGTTACTGAAGCTTTCTTT. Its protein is CASNTGVTEAFF.

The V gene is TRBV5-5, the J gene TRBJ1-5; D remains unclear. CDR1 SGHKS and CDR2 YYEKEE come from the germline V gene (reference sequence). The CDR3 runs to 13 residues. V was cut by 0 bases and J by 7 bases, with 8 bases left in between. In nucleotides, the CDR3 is TGTGCCAGCAGCTTGGCTATTGGGCAGCCCCAGCATTTT. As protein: CASSLAIGQPQHF.

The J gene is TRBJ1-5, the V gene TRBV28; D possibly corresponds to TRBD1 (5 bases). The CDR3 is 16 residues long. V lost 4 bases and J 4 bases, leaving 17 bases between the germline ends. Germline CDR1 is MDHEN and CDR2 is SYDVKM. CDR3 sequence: CASSSPRSQGNQPQHF. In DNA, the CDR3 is TGTGCCAGCAGTTCACCCCGCAGCCAGGGTAATCAGCCCCAGCATTTT.

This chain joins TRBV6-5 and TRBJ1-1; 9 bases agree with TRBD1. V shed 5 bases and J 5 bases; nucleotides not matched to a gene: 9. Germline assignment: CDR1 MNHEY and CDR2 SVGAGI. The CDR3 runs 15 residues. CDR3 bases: TGTGCCAGCAGTACACTGGGGACAGGGAAGACTGAAGCTTTCTTT. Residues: CASSTLGTGKTEAFF.

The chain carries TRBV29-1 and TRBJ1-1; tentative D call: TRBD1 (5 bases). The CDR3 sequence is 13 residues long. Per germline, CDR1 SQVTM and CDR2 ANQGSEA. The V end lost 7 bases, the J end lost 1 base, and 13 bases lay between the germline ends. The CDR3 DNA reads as TGCAGCGCTGAGGGACGGAAGAACACTGAAGCTTTCTTT. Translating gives CSAEGRKNTEAFF.

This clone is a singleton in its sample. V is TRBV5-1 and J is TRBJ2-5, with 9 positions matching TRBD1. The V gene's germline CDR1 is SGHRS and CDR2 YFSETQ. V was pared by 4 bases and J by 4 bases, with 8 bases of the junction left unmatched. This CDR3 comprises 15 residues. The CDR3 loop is CASSLWDRVGETQYF. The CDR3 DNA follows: TGCGCCAGCAGCCTGTGGGACAGGGTCGGAGAGACCCAGTACTTC.

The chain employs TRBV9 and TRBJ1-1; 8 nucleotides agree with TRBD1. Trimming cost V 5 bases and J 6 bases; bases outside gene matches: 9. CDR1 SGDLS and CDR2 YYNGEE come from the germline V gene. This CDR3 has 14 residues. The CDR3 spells CASSQGAHIAEAFF. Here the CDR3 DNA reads TGTGCCAGCAGTCAGGGGGCGCATATCGCTGAAGCTTTCTTT. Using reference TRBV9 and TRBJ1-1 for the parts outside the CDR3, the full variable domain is DSGVTQTPKHLITATGQRVTLRCSPRSGDLSVYWYQQSLDQGLQFLIQYYNGEERAKGNILERFSAQQFPDLHSELNLSSLELGDSALYFCASSQGAHIAEAFFGQGTRLTVV.

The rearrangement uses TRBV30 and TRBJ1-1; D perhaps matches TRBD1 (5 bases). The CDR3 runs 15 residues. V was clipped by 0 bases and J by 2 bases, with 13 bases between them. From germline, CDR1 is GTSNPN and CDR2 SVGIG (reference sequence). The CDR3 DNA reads TGTGCCTGGAGTGTATCGTGGCAGGGCAACACTGAAGCTTTCTTT. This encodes CAWSVSWQGNTEAFF.